This T cell receptor (beta chain) was identified during a study of monozygotic twins with inflammatory bowel disease. The CDR3 is 16 amino acids. CDR1 and CDR2 (germline): LNHNV, YYDKDF (reference sequence). TCRdb reprocessed the 5' RACE reads, with one entry per CDR3 protein and no DNA. The sample totals around 220,000 distinct CDR3 sequences. The chain combines TRBV15 with TRBJ1-4; TCRdb gives TRBD1 as the D gene, but with no DNA this cannot be confirmed. The source material was blood. The clonotype comes from a human donor with ulcerative colitis or Crohn's disease, or a healthy co-twin of an affected twin (not recorded which). The CDR3 protein is CATSRDLRGTNEKLFF.